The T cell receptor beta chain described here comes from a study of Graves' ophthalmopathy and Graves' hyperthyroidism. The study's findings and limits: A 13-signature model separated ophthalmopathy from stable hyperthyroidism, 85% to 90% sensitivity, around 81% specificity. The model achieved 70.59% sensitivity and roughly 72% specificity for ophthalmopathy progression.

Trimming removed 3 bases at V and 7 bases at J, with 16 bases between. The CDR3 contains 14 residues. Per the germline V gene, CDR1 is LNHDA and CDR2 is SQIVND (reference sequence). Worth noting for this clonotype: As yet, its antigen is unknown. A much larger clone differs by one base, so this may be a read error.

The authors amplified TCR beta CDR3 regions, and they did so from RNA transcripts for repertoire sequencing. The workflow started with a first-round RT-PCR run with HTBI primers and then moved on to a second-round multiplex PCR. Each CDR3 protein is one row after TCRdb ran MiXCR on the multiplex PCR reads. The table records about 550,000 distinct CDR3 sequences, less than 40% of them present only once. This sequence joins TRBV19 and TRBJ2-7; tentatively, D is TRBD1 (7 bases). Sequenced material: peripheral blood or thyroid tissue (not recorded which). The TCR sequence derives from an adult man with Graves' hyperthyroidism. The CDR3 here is CASSIGQAGSEQYF. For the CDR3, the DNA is TGTGCCAGTAGTATTGGACAGGCGGGGAGTGAGCAGTACTTC.